Each of the 18 T cell receptor beta chains below was sequenced from the same sample in a study of CD8+ T cells in alopecia areata. Extracted RNA was reverse transcribed into cDNA, the sequencing template. Profiling relied on immunoSEQ multiplex PCR, and the TCRdb table lists in-frame clones only, not all of them. The sample has roughly 120,000 clones; roughly two thirds are singletons. Specimen: CD4+ T cells sorted from blood. The receptors were sampled from a human donor in good health.

The gene calls are TRBV27 and TRBJ1-2, with 7 bases lining up with TRBD1. There are 13 residues in the CDR3. After removal of 5 bases from V and 6 bases from J, the junction contained 6 bases not matched to a gene. Germline assignment: CDR1 MNHEY and CDR2 SMNVEV (reference sequence). CDR3 protein: CASSIHRGNGYTF. CDR3 bases: TGTGCCAGCAGTATCCACAGGGGAAATGGCTACACCTTC.

The chain employs TRBV29-1 and TRBJ2-1; 12 nucleotides line up with TRBD2. The V and J ends lost 7 bases and 2 bases, in that order; junction bases with no gene match: 3. The CDR3 is 14 residues long. Germline lookup yields CDR1 SQVTM and CDR2 ANQGSEA. DNA for the CDR3: TGCAGCGGGCTAGCGGGGGGGACCTACAATGAGCAGTTCTTC. Residues: CSGLAGGTYNEQFF.

This clone appeared many times. The chain recombines TRBV5-1 with TRBJ2-4, with D perhaps matching TRBD2 (5 bases). This CDR3 spans 14 amino acids. V was clipped by 5 bases and J by 0 bases, with 9 bases between them. Germline loops: CDR1 SGHRS, CDR2 YFSETQ. CDR3 protein: CASRGDLAKNIQYF. The CDR3 DNA reads TGCGCCAGCAGGGGAGACCTAGCCAAAAACATTCAGTACTTC.

This chain joins TRBV4-1 and TRBJ1-6; the D is unclear. The CDR3 runs to 13 residues. Germline V lookup: CDR1 MGHRA, CDR2 YSYEKL. Trimming left V 3 bases short and J 7 bases short, with 7 bases between. DNA for the CDR3: TGCGCCAGCAGCCAGGGCGAAAATTCACCCCTCCACTTT. Its translation is CASSQGENSPLHF.

V gene TRBV29-1 combines with J gene TRBJ2-7; TRBD1 matches at 10 bases. Germline CDR1 is SQVTM and CDR2 is ANQGSEA. V lost 4 bases to trimming and J lost 6 bases; unmatched junction nucleotides: 6. The CDR3 runs 13 residues. CDR3 bases: TGCAGCGTTGTTAGGACAGGGGGATCCGAGCAGTACTTC. Amino acids: CSVVRTGGSEQYF.

This clone turned up a few times. The chain couples TRBV19 to TRBJ2-1; D assignment may be TRBD1 or TRBD2 (6 bases each). Trimming cost V 3 bases and J 8 bases, with 8 bases left between them. The CDR3 is made up of 12 amino acids. In germline, CDR1 is LNHDA, CDR2 SQIVND (reference sequence). DNA for the CDR3: TGTGCCAGTAGTATTGGGGGGCATGAGCAGTTCTTC. Protein sequence: CASSIGGHEQFF.

The genes are TRBV2 and TRBJ2-1; TRBD2 matches at 13 bases. This CDR3 region has 15 residues. Trimming cost V 6 bases and J 7 bases; bases outside gene matches: 6. CDR1 and CDR2 (germline): SNHLY, FYNNEI. CDR3 sequence (DNA): TGTGCCAGCAGCCAGGGACTAGCGGGGAGGAATGAGCAGTTCTTC. It specifies CASSQGLAGRNEQFF. Variable domain in full (rest from reference TRBV2 and TRBJ2-1): EPEVTQTPSHQVTQMGQEVILRCVPISNHLYFYWYRQILGQKVEFLVSFYNNEISEKSEIFDDQFSVERPDGSNFTLKIRSTKLEDSAMYFCASSQGLAGRNEQFFGPGTRLTVL.

The chain combines TRBV2 with TRBJ2-7; unclear D gene. The CDR3 spans 12 residues. In germline, CDR1 is SNHLY, CDR2 FYNNEI. V was pared by 4 bases and J by 7 bases, with 11 bases between. CDR3 in DNA: TGTGCCAGCAGTGTGCCTCCCTCGGAGCAGTACTTC. Amino acid sequence: CASSVPPSEQYF.

V is TRBV30 and J is TRBJ2-3; TRBD2 matches at 8 bases. Germline V CDR1 and CDR2: GTSNPN, SVGIG (reference sequence). Trimming cost V 7 bases and J 4 bases; bases outside gene matches: 4. This CDR3 comprises 12 residues. In nucleotides, the CDR3 is TGTGCCTTCGAAGCGGGGGCAGATACGCAGTATTTT. Protein sequence: CAFEAGADTQYF.

V and J are TRBV5-1 and TRBJ1-2; 7 positions match TRBD1. Germline trimming cut 3 bases from V and 6 bases from J; bases unmatched to any gene: 14. The CDR3 has 16 residues. CDR1 and CDR2 from the germline V gene are SGHRS and YFSETQ. CDR3 sequence: CASSWSPRGQGDGYTF. The CDR3 coding sequence is TGCGCCAGCAGCTGGAGCCCCCGGGGCCAGGGGGATGGCTACACCTTC.

In this sample, this clone turned up a few times. The rearrangement uses TRBV30 and TRBJ1-4, with unresolved D. From germline, CDR1 is GTSNPN and CDR2 SVGIG (reference sequence). This CDR3 is built from 15 residues. The ends were cut back, 0 bases at V and 5 bases at J, with 13 bases in the middle. The CDR3 is CAWSVVRRQNEKLFF. The CDR3 DNA reads TGTGCCTGGAGTGTAGTCCGCCGGCAGAATGAAAAACTGTTTTTT.

Only a few counts were recorded for this clone. The chain couples TRBV7-2 to TRBJ2-3; 8 bases are a match to TRBD2. Trimming took 5 bases from V and 1 from J; bases not matched to a gene: 2. This CDR3 has 14 amino acids. CDR1 and CDR2 (germline): SGHTA, FQGNSA. The CDR3 loop is CASSPGGGTDTQYF. The CDR3 bases are TGTGCCAGCAGCCCGGGGGGGGGCACAGATACGCAGTATTTT. Together with reference TRBV7-2 and TRBJ2-3, the CDR3 gives the full variable domain: GAGVSQSPSNKVTEKGKDVELRCDPISGHTALYWYRQSLGQGLEFLIYFQGNSAPDKSGLPSDRFSAERTGGSVSTLTIQRTQQEDSAVYLCASSPGGGTDTQYFGPGTRLTVL.

The chain carries TRBV25-1 and TRBJ2-5, with TRBD2 identical over 7 bases. The CDR3 runs 15 residues. Germline assignment: CDR1 MGHDK and CDR2 SYGVNS. Germline trimming cut 5 bases from V and 0 bases from J; bases unmatched to any gene: 6. In DNA, the CDR3 is TGTGCCAGCAGTAGGGGAGGGAGGTACCAAGAGACCCAGTACTTC. This sequence encodes CASSRGGRYQETQYF.

J is TRBJ2-1 and V is TRBV5-1; the match to TRBD2 covers 15 bases. The CDR3 has 19 amino acids. Germline V gene sequence: CDR1 SGHRS, CDR2 YFSETQ. Trimming cost V 0 bases and J 9 bases; bases outside gene matches: 13. The CDR3 sequence is CASSLALFRTSGGAREQFF. Here the CDR3 DNA reads TGCGCCAGCAGCTTGGCCCTTTTCAGGACTAGCGGGGGGGCCCGTGAGCAGTTCTTC.

The genes are TRBV29-1 and TRBJ2-7, with D perhaps matching TRBD1 or TRBD2 (6 bases each). Per germline, CDR1 SQVTM and CDR2 ANQGSEA. This CDR3 is built from 14 residues. V lost 4 bases to trimming and J lost 3 bases, with 16 bases between them. The CDR3 coding sequence is TGCAGCGTTGCAGGGGAACGGGGGAGCTACGAGCAGTACTTC. Translating it yields CSVAGERGSYEQYF.

The genes are TRBV5-6 and TRBJ1-5; 9 bases align to TRBD1. This CDR3 contains 14 residues. Trimming cost V 2 bases and J 8 bases; bases outside gene matches: 5. The germline CDR1 and CDR2 sequences are SGHDT and YYEEEE. CDR3 sequence: CASSFGQGWEPQHF. The CDR3 DNA sequence: TGTGCCAGCAGCTTTGGACAGGGGTGGGAGCCCCAGCATTTT.

This clone was observed a handful of times. The chain is built from TRBV30 and TRBJ2-3, with 8 bases that match TRBD2. The trim removed 2 bases at V and 8 bases at J, leaving 9 bases unmatched. The CDR3 spans 14 residues. Germline V gene sequence: CDR1 GTSNPN, CDR2 SVGIG (reference sequence). The CDR3 sequence is CAWSPQRGYGTQYF. Here the CDR3 DNA reads TGTGCCTGGAGTCCCCAGCGGGGGTATGGTACGCAGTATTTT. The full variable domain, with the rest looked up from reference TRBV30 and TRBJ2-3, is SQTIHQWPATLVQPVGSPLSLECTVEGTSNPNLYWYRQAAGRGLQLLFYSVGIGQISSEVPQNLSASRPQDRQFILSSKKLLLSDSGFYLCAWSPQRGYGTQYFGPGTRLTVL.

The CDR3 protein is CASSSHLQETQYF. In nucleotides, the CDR3 is TGTGCCAGCAGTTCTCACCTCCAAGAGACCCAGTACTTC. The chain has TRBV27 and TRBJ2-5; no definite D call. V was trimmed by 4 bases and J by 1 base, leaving 7 bases between them. Germline V gives CDR1 MNHEY, CDR2 SMNVEV (reference sequence). This CDR3 region has 13 residues.